This TCR beta chain was profiled in a study of blood T cell repertoires in COVID-19. At the level of the study: There were acute and convalescent COVID-19 samples, and they came from the United States, Italy and Spain. T cells, B-cell-depleted T cells, or PBMCs supplied cDNA or gDNA.

Germline V gives CDR1 SEHNR, CDR2 FQNEAQ (reference sequence). The CDR3 covers 15 residues. V lost 1 base and J 0 bases, leaving 10 bases between the germline ends. Study processing details: Amplification of reference gene primers provided the estimated nucleated cell counts. TCRdb's table, derived via immunoSEQ multiplex PCR, lists solely in-frame clones and lacks some. D and trimming were read from the DNA, whereas the V and J calls and clone size are those reported in that table. The data hold fewer than 150,000 clones, with approximately 86% observed a single time. This sequence originates from a human donor in a cohort sampled during active COVID-19. The sequenced sample consisted of peripheral blood. The gene calls are TRBV7-9 and TRBJ2-7; D is uncertain. The chain's CDR3 is CASSLGSLSSYEQYF. The CDR3 region has the DNA TGTGCCAGCAGCTTAGGGAGCCTGAGCTCCTACGAGCAGTACTTC.